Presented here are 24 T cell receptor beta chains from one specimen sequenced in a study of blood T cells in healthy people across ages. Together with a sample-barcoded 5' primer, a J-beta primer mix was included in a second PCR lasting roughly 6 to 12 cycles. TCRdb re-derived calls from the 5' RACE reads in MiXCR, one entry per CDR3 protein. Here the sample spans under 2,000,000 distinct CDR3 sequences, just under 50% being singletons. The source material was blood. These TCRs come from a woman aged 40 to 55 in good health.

CDR3 sequence: CASSQELGQGRAFF. The CDR3 bases are TGTGCCAGCAGCCAAGAACTGGGACAGGGAAGAGCTTTCTTT. The V call is TRBV3-1, the J call TRBJ1-1; 9 bases are a match to TRBD1. Germline V gives CDR1 LGHDT, CDR2 YNNKEL (reference sequence). With 0 bases clipped from V and 10 bases from J, the junction kept 6 bases outside the gene matches. This CDR3 has 14 residues.

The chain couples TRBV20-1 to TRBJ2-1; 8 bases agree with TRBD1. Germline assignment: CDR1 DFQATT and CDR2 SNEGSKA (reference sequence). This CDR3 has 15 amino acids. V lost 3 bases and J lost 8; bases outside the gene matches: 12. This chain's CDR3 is CSASKTGGMGYEQFF. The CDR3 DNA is TGCAGTGCTAGTAAAACAGGGGGGATGGGATATGAGCAGTTCTTC.

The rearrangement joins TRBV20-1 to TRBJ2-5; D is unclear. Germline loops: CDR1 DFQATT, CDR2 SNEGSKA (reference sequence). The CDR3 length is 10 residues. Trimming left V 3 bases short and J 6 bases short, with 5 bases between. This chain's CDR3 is CSASRQTQYF. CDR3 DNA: TGCAGTGCTAGTCGTCAGACCCAGTACTTC.

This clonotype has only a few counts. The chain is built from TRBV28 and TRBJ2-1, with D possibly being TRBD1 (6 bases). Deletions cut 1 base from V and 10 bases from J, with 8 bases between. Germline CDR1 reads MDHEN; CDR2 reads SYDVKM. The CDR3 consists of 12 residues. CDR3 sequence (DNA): TGTGCCAGCAGTTTATTAGGGACAGAGCAGTTCTTC. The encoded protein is CASSLLGTEQFF.

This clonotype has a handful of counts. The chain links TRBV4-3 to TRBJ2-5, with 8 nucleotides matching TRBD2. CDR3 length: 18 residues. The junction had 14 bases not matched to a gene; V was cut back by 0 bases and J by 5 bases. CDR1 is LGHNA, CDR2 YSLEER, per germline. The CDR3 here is CASSQDQAGGAFEETQYF. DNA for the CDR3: TGCGCCAGCAGCCAAGATCAGGCCGGGGGGGCGTTTGAGGAGACCCAGTACTTC.

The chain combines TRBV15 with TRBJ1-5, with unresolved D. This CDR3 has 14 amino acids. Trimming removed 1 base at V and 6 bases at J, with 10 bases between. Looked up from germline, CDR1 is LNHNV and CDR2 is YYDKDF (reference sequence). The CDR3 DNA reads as TGTGCCACCAGCAGAGGGGAGCTGGGTCAGCCCCAGCATTTT. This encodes CATSRGELGQPQHF.

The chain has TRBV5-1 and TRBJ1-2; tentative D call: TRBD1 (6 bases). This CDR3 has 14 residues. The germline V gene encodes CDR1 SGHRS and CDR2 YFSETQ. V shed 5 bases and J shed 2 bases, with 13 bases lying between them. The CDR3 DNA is TGCGCCAGCAGACCGGGACACCTAAACTATGGCTACACCTTC. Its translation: CASRPGHLNYGYTF.

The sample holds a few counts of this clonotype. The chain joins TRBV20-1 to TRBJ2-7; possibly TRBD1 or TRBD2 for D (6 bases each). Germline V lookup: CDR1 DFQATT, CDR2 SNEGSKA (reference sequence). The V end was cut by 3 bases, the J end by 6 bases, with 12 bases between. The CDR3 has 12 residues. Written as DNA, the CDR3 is TGCAGTGCTAGTCCGGGGGCTGGCGAGCAGTACTTC. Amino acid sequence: CSASPGAGEQYF.

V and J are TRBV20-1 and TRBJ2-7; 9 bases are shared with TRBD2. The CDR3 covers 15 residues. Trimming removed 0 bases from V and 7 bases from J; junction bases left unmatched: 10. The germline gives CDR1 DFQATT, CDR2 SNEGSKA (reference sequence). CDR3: CSARDSGGLSKEQYF. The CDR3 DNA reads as TGCAGTGCTAGAGATAGCGGGGGACTCTCTAAGGAGCAGTACTTC.

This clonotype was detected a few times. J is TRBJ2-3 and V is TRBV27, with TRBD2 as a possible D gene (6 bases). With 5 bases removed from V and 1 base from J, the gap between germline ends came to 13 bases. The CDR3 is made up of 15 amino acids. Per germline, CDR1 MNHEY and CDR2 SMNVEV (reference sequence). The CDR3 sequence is CASSLSDYRTDTQYF. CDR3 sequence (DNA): TGTGCCAGCAGTCTCTCGGACTACCGCACAGATACGCAGTATTTT.

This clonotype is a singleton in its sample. CDR3 bases: TGTGCCAGCAGTTACACTACCGGGACAGGGGCCCAAGAGACCCAGTACTTC. Translated, it gives CASSYTTGTGAQETQYF. The rearrangement joins TRBV28 to TRBJ2-5, with TRBD1 matching 10 bases. This CDR3 spans 17 amino acids. The ends lost 4 bases at V and 1 base at J; junction bases unmatched: 9. Germline values: CDR1 MDHEN, CDR2 SYDVKM. Variable domain in full (rest from reference TRBV28 and TRBJ2-5): DVKVTQSSRYLVKRTGEKVFLECVQDMDHENMFWYRQDPGLGLRLIYFSYDVKMKEKGDIPEGYSVSREKKERFSLILESASTNQTSMYLCASSYTTGTGAQETQYFGPGTRLLVL.

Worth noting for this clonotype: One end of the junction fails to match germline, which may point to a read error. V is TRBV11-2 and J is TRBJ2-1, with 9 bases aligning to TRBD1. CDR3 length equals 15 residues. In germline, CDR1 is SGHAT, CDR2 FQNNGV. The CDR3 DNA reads TGTACCAGCAGTCGGGACAGGGCATTAAACAATGAGCAGTTCTTC. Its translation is CTSSRDRALNNEQFF.

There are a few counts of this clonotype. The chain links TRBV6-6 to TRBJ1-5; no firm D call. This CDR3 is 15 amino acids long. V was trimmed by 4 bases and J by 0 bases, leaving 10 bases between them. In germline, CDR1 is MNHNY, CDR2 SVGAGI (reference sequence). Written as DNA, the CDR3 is TGTGCCAGCAGTTCCGGACGGGATAGCAATCAGCCCCAGCATTTT. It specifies CASSSGRDSNQPQHF.

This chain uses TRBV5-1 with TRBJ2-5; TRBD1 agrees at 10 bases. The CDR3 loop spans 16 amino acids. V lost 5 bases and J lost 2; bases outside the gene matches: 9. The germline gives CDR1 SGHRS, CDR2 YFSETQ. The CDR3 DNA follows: TGCGCCAGCAGTTCCATCCGGGACAGGGGACAAGAGACCCAGTACTTC. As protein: CASSSIRDRGQETQYF. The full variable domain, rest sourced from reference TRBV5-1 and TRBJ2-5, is KAGVTQTPRYLIKTRGQQVTLSCSPISGHRSVSWYQQTPGQGLQFLFEYFSETQRNKGNFPGRFSGRQFSNSRSEMNVSTLELGDSALYLCASSSIRDRGQETQYFGPGTRLLVL.

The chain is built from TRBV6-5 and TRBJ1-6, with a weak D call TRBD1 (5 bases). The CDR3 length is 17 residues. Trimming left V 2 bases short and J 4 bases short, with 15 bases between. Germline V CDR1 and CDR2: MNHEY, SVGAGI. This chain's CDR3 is CASSYPPTGPYNSPLHF. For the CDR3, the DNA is TGTGCCAGCAGTTACCCTCCGACGGGACCTTATAATTCACCCCTCCACTTT.

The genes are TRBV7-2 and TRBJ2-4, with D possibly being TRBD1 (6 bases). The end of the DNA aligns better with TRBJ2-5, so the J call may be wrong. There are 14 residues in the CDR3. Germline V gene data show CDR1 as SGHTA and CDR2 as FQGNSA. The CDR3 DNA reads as TGTGCCAGCAGTGACAGATCAGGGGAAGAGACCCAGTACTTC. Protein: CASSDRSGEETQYF.

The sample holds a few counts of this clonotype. The CDR3 DNA sequence: TGCGCCAGCGATCCGGGACAGGGGTACAATGAGCAGTTCTTC. Residues: CASDPGQGYNEQFF. The J gene is TRBJ2-1, the V gene TRBV10-2, with 10 positions matching TRBD1. Trimming took 8 bases from V and 4 from J; bases not matched to a gene: 5. This CDR3 contains 14 residues. Germline CDR1 and CDR2: WSHSY and SAAADI.

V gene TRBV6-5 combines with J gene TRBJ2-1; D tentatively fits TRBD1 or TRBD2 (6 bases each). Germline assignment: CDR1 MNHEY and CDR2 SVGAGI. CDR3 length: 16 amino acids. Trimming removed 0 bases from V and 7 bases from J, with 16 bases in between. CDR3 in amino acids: CASSYSIGGRRNEQFF. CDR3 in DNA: TGTGCCAGCAGTTACTCGATAGGGGGGAGGAGGAATGAGCAGTTCTTC.

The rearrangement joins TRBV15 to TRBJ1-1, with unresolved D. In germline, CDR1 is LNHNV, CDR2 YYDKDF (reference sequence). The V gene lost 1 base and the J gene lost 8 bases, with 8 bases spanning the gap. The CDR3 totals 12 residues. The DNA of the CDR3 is TGTGCCACCAGCAGAGGAGGGTCAGAAGCTTTCTTT. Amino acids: CATSRGGSEAFF.

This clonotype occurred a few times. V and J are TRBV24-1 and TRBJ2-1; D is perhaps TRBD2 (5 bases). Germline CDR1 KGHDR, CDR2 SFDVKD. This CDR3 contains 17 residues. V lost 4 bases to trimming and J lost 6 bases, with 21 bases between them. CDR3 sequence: CATSDPVSGSNRNEQFF. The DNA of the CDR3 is TGTGCCACCAGTGACCCCGTGTCGGGGTCCAACCGCAATGAGCAGTTCTTC.

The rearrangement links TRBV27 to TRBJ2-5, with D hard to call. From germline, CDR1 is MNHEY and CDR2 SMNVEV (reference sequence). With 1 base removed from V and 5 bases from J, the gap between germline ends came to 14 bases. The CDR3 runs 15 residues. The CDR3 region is CASSLWAGQGETQYF. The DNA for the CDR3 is TGTGCCAGCAGTTTATGGGCAGGCCAAGGGGAGACCCAGTACTTC.

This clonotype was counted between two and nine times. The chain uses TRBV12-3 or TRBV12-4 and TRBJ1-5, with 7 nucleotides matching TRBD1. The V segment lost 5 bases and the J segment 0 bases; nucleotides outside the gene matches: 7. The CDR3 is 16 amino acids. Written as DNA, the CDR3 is TGTGCCAGCAGTGGGGACGGACAGGCTAGCAATCAGCCCCAGCATTTT. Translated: CASSGDGQASNQPQHF.

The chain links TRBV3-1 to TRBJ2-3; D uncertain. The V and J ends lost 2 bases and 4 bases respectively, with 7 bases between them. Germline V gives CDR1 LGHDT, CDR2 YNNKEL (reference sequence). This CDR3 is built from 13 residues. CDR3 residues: CASSQPDADTQYF. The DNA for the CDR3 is TGTGCCAGCAGCCAACCAGACGCAGATACGCAGTATTTT.

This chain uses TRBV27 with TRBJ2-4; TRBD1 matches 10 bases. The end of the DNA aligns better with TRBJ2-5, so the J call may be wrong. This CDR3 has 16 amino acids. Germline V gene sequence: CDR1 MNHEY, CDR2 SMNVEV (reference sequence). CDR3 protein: CASSLFRDRGRETQYF. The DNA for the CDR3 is TGTGCCAGCAGTTTATTCCGGGACAGGGGTCGGGAGACCCAGTACTTC.